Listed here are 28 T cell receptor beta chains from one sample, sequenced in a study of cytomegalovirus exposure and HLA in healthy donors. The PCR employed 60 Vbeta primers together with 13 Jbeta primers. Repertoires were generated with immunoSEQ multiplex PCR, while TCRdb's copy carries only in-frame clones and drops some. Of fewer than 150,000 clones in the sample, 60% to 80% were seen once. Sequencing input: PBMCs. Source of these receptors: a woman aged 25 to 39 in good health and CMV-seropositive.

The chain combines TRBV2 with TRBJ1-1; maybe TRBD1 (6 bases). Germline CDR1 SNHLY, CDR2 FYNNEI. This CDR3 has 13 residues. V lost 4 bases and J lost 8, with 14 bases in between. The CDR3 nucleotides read TGTGCCAGCAGTGGGGCCCTGACAGGCGAAGCTTTCTTT. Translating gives CASSGALTGEAFF.

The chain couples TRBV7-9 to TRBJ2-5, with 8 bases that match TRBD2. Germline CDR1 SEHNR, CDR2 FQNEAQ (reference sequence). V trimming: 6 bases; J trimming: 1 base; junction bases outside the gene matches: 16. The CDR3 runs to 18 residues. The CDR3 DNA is TGTGCCAGCAGTTCCTTCGCGTCTAGCGGGTATATCCAAGAGACCCAGTACTTC. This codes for CASSSFASSGYIQETQYF. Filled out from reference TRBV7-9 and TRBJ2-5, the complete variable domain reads DTGVSQNPRHKITKRGQNVTFRCDPISEHNRLYWYRQTLGQGPEFLTYFQNEAQLEKSRLLSDRFSAERPKGSFSTLEIQRTEQGDSAMYLCASSSFASSGYIQETQYFGPGTRLLVL.

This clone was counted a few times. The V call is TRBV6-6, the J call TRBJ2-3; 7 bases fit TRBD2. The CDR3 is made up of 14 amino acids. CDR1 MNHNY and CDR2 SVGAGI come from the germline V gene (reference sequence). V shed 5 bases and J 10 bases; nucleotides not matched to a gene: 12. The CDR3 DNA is TGTGCCAGCAGTCGACTTCTAGCGGAGGGGTCGCAGTATTTT. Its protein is CASSRLLAEGSQYF.

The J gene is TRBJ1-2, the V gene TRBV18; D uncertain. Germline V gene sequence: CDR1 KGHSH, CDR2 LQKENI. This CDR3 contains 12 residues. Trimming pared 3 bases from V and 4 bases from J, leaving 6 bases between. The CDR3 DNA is TGTGCCAGCTCACCCGGGAGCTATGGCTACACCTTC. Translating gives CASSPGSYGYTF.

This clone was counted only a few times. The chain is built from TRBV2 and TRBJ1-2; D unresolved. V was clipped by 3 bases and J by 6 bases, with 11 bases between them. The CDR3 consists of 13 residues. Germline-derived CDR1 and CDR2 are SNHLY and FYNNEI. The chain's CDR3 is CASSDEPPNGYTF. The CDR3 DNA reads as TGTGCCAGCAGTGATGAGCCCCCGAATGGCTACACCTTC.

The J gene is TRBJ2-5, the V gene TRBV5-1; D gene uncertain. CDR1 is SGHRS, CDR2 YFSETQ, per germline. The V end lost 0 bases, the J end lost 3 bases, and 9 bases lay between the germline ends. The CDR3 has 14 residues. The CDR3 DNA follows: TGCGCCAGCAGCTTGGGAGCGAGTGAAGAGACCCAGTACTTC. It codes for CASSLGASEETQYF.

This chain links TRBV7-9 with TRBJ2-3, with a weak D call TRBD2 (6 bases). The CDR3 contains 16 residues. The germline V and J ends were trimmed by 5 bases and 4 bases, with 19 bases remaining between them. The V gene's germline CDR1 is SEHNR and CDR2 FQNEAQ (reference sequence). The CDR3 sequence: CASSQGAGIRSDTQYF. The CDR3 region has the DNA TGTGCCAGCAGCCAAGGGGCGGGAATTCGGTCAGATACGCAGTATTTT.

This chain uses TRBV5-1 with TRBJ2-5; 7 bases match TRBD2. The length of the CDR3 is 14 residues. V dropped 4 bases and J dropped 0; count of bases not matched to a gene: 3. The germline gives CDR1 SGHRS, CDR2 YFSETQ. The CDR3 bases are TGCGCCAGCAGCCACGGGACTAACCAAGAGACCCAGTACTTC. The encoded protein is CASSHGTNQETQYF. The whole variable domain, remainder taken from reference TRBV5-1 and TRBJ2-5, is KAGVTQTPRYLIKTRGQQVTLSCSPISGHRSVSWYQQTPGQGLQFLFEYFSETQRNKGNFPGRFSGRQFSNSRSEMNVSTLELGDSALYLCASSHGTNQETQYFGPGTRLLVL.

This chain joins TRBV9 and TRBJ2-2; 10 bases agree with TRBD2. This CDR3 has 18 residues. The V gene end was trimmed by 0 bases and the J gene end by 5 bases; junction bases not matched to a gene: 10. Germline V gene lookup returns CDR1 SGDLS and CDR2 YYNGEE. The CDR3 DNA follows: TGTGCCAGCAGCGTAGGGCCGGGGGTAGCGGGAGGAACCGGGGAGCTGTTTTTT. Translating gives CASSVGPGVAGGTGELFF. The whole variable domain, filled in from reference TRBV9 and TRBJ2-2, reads DSGVTQTPKHLITATGQRVTLRCSPRSGDLSVYWYQQSLDQGLQFLIQYYNGEERAKGNILERFSAQQFPDLHSELNLSSLELGDSALYFCASSVGPGVAGGTGELFFGEGSRLTVL.

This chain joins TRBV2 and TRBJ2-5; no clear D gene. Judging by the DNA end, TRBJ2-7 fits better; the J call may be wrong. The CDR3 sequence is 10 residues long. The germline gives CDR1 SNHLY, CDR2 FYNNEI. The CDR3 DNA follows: TGTGCCAGCAGAAACTACGAGCAGTACTTC. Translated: CASRNYEQYF.

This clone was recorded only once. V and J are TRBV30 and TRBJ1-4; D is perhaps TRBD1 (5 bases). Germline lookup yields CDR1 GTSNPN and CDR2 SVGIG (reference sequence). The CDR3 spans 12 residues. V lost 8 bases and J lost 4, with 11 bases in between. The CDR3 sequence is CARGGGNEKLFF. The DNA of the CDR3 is TGTGCCCGGGGGGGAGGTAATGAAAAACTGTTTTTT.

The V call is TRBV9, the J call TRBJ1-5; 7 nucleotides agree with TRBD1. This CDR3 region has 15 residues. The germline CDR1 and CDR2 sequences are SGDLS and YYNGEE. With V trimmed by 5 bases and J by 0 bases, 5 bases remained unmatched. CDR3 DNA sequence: TGTGCCAGCAGTCGGGACAGCTATAGCAATCAGCCCCAGCATTTT. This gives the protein CASSRDSYSNQPQHF.

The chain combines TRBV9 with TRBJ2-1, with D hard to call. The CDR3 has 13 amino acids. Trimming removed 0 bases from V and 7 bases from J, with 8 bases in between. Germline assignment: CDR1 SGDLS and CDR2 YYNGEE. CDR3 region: CASSVGLLNEQFF. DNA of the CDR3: TGTGCCAGCAGCGTAGGTCTATTAAATGAGCAGTTCTTC.

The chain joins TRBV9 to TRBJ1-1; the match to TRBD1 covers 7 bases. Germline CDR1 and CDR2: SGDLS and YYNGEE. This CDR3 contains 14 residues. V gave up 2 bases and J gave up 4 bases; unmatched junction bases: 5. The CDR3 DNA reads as TGTGCCAGCAGCGTGAGGGACAGTTTCACTGAAGCTTTCTTT. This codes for CASSVRDSFTEAFF.

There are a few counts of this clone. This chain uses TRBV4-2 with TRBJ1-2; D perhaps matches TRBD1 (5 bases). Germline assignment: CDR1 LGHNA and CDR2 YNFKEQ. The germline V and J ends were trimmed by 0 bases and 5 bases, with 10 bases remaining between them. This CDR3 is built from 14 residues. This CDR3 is CASSQDPGLYGYTF. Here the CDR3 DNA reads TGTGCCAGCAGCCAAGACCCGGGACTTTATGGCTACACCTTC.

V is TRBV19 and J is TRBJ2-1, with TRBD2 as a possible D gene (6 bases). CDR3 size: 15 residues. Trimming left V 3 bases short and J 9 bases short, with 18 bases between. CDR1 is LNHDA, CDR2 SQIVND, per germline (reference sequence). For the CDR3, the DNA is TGTGCCAGTAGTATGAGGGGACTGACGGTTGGTGAGCAGTTCTTC. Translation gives CASSMRGLTVGEQFF.

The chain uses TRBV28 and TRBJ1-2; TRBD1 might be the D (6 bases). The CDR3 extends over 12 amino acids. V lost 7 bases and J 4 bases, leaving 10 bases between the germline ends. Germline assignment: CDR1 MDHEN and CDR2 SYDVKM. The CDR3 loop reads CASNPGAYGYTF. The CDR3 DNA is TGTGCCAGCAACCCAGGGGCCTATGGCTACACCTTC.

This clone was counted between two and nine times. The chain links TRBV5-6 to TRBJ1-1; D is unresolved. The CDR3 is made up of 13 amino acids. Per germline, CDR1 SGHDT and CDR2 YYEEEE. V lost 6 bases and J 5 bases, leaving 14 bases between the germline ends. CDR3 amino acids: CASTAGRRTEAFF. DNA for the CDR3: TGTGCCAGCACCGCAGGTAGGAGGACTGAAGCTTTCTTT.

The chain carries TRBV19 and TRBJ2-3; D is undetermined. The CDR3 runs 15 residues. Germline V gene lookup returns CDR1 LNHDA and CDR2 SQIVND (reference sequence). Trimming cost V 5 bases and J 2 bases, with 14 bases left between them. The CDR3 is CASSHDSLNTDTQYF. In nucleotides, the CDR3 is TGTGCCAGTAGTCATGACTCATTAAACACAGATACGCAGTATTTT. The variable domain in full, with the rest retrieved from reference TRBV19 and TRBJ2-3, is DGGITQSPKYLFRKEGQNVTLSCEQNLNHDAMYWYRQDPGQGLRLIYYSQIVNDFQKGDIAEGYSVSREKKESFPLTVTSAQKNPTAFYLCASSHDSLNTDTQYFGPGTRLTVL.

CDR3 sequence: CASSVVGEDRETQYF. In DNA form, the CDR3 reads TGTGCCAGCAGCGTAGTGGGGGAGGATAGAGAGACCCAGTACTTC. The genes are TRBV9 and TRBJ2-5; maybe TRBD2 (6 bases). Germline loops: CDR1 SGDLS, CDR2 YYNGEE. V was shortened by 0 bases and J by 4 bases, with 13 bases between the two germline ends. This CDR3 spans 15 amino acids. Full variable domain (rest looked up from reference TRBV9 and TRBJ2-5): DSGVTQTPKHLITATGQRVTLRCSPRSGDLSVYWYQQSLDQGLQFLIQYYNGEERAKGNILERFSAQQFPDLHSELNLSSLELGDSALYFCASSVVGEDRETQYFGPGTRLLVL.

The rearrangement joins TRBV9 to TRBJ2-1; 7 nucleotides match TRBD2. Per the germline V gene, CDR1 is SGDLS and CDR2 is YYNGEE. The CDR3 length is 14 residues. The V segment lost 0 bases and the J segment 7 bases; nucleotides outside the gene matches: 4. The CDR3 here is CASSVAGGSNEQFF. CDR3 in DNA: TGTGCCAGCAGCGTAGCGGGAGGAAGTAATGAGCAGTTCTTC.

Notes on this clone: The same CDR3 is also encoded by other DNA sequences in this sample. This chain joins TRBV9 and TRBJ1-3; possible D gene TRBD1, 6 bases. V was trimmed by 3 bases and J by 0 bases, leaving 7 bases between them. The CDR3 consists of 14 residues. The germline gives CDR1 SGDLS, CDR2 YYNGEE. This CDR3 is CASSATGSGNTIYF. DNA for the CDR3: TGTGCCAGCAGCGCGACAGGCTCTGGAAACACCATATATTTT.

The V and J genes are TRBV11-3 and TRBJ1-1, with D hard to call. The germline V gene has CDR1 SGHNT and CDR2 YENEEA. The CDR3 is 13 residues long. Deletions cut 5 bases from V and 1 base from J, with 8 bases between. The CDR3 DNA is TGTGCCAGCAGCCTTCAGTGGAACACTGAAGCTTTCTTT. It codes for CASSLQWNTEAFF.

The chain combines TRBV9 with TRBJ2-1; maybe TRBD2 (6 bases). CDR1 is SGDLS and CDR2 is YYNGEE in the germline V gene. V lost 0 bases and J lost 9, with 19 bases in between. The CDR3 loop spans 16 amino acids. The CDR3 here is CASSVGGGASGREQFF. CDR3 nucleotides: TGTGCCAGCAGCGTAGGAGGCGGGGCCTCGGGACGTGAGCAGTTCTTC.

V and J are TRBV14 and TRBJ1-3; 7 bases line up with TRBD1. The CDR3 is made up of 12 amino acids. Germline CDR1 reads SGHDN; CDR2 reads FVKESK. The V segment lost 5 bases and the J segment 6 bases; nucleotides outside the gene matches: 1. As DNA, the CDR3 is TGTGCCAGCAGCACAGGGGTAAACACCATATATTTT. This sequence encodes CASSTGVNTIYF.

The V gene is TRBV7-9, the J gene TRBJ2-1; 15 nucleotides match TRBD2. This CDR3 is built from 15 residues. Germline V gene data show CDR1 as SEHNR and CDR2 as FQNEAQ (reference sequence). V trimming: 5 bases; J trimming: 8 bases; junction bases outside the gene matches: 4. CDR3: CASSPGLAGGHEQFF. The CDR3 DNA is TGTGCCAGCAGCCCGGGACTAGCGGGAGGCCATGAGCAGTTCTTC.

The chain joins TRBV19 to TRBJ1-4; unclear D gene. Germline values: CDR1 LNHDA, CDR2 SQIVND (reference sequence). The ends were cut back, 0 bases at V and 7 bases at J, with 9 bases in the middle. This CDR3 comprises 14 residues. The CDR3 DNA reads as TGTGCCAGTAGTATAGATTTAGGGAGTGAAAAACTGTTTTTT. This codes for CASSIDLGSEKLFF.

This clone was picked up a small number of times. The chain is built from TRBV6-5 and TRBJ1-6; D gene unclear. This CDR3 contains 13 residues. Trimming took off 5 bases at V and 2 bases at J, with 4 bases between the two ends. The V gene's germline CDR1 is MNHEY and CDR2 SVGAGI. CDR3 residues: CASSPAYNSPLHF. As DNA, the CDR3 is TGTGCCAGCAGTCCCGCCTATAATTCACCCCTCCACTTT.